The 7 T cell receptor beta chains in this list originate from one sample, sequenced in a study of beta chain features in type 1 diabetes. Findings and caveats of the study: For Type 1 diabetes patients, all four CD4+ subsets carried TCRB CDR3s that were moderately but significantly shorter.

Investigators reverse transcribed all isolated RNA, so they sequenced expressed TCRB transcripts. Repertoires were generated with immunoSEQ multiplex PCR, while TCRdb's copy carries only in-frame clones and drops some. The sample has about 390,000 clones, over 8.5% seen once. For these TCRs, the target antigens are not known. Sequencing was performed on central memory CD4+ T cells from blood. The receptors here all came from a man aged 25 to 45 with type 1 diabetes.

The chain uses TRBV4-1 and TRBJ2-2; 8 nucleotides align to TRBD1. Germline loops: CDR1 MGHRA, CDR2 YSYEKL. V shed 6 bases, J shed 1 base, and the junction held 13 bases outside the gene matches. The CDR3 covers 18 residues. The CDR3 nucleotides read TGCGCCAGCAGATTCGTATCAGGGGGCCGACGGAACACCGGGGAGCTGTTTTTT. Translation gives CASRFVSGGRRNTGELFF.

This clone has more than one count but fewer than ten. This chain joins TRBV9 and TRBJ2-2; TRBD2 matches 11 bases. The germline CDR1 and CDR2 sequences are SGDLS and YYNGEE. With 2 bases clipped from V and 6 bases from J, the junction kept 6 bases outside the gene matches. The CDR3 runs 16 residues. The CDR3: CASSVTTSGTPGELFF. DNA for the CDR3: TGTGCCAGCAGCGTTACGACTAGCGGGACCCCCGGGGAGCTGTTTTTT.

This chain connects TRBV7-9 to TRBJ2-1; possibly TRBD2 for D (6 bases). The germline CDR1 and CDR2 sequences are SEHNR and FQNEAQ (reference sequence). The CDR3 extends over 18 amino acids. Trimming removed 5 bases from V and 5 bases from J, with 25 bases in between. The CDR3 DNA reads TGTGCCAGCAGCGGTGGTGGTAGCGGTATCAGTTTTCACAATGAGCAGTTCTTC. Translated: CASSGGGSGISFHNEQFF.

This clone was observed a few times. The CDR3 sequence: CASSPGLRTDTQYF. CDR3 nucleotide sequence: TGCGCCAGCAGCCCGGGACTCCGCACAGATACGCAGTATTTT. The chain is built from TRBV5-1 and TRBJ2-3; weak D call: TRBD2 (6 bases). The germline V and J ends were trimmed by 4 bases and 1 base, with 10 bases remaining between them. This CDR3 comprises 14 residues. Germline V CDR1 and CDR2: SGHRS, YFSETQ.

This clone occurred a few times. This chain uses TRBV7-9 with TRBJ1-4; maybe TRBD1 (5 bases). The CDR3 sequence is 14 residues long. V lost 6 bases and J 5 bases, leaving 13 bases between the germline ends. Germline V gives CDR1 SEHNR, CDR2 FQNEAQ (reference sequence). The CDR3 reads CASSLDKLNEKLFF. The CDR3 coding sequence is TGTGCCAGCAGTCTGGACAAACTAAATGAAAAACTGTTTTTT.

The chain recombines TRBV18 with TRBJ1-2, with D uncertain. From germline, CDR1 is KGHSH and CDR2 LQKENI. Trimming removed 6 bases at V and 2 bases at J, with 16 bases between. The CDR3 is 15 residues long. The chain's CDR3 is CASSPGVTGNYGYTF. The CDR3 DNA reads as TGTGCCAGCTCTCCCGGGGTAACGGGGAACTATGGCTACACCTTC.

The V call is TRBV7-2, the J call TRBJ1-2; no clear D gene. Germline values: CDR1 SGHTA, CDR2 FQGNSA. Trimming left V 5 bases short and J 7 bases short, with 8 bases between. The CDR3 sequence is 11 residues long. The chain's CDR3 is CASSLTLGYTF. Here the CDR3 DNA reads TGTGCCAGCAGCCTCACCCTTGGCTACACCTTC.